This T cell receptor beta chain originates from a study of beta chain features in type 1 diabetes. J was trimmed by 9 bases and V by 10 bases; bases with no gene match: 7. This CDR3 comprises 12 residues. Germline CDR1 SNHLY, CDR2 FYNNEI. This clone was counted at least ten times. Expressed TCRB transcripts were sequenced, since all the RNA that had been isolated was reverse transcribed. Clones were read by immunoSEQ multiplex PCR, and TCRdb kept only the in-frame ones, dropping some. The sample holds 300,000 to 400,000 clones, 8% seen once. Material: central memory CD4+ T cells from blood. V and J are TRBV2 and TRBJ2-1; 9 nucleotides match TRBD1. This TCR came from a woman aged 18-30 years in good health. The CDR3 nucleotides are TGTGCCACCGGACAGGGGCGGTCTGAGCAGTTCTTC. Translated, it gives CATGQGRSEQFF.